The 9 T cell receptor beta chains presented below share a single source sample, sequenced in a study of tumour-infiltrating T cells in Burkitt lymphoma. Sequencing used immunoSEQ multiplex PCR; TCRdb keeps in-frame clones, though not all of them. The data hold 5,500 to 7,000 clones, with roughly a tenth observed a single time. Sequenced material: tumor tissue. The receptors originated from a human donor with diffuse large B-cell lymphoma.

This clone has just a few counts. The V call is TRBV18, the J call TRBJ2-7, with TRBD1 matching 9 bases. V dropped 6 bases and J dropped 4; count of bases not matched to a gene: 10. Germline V gene sequence: CDR1 KGHSH, CDR2 LQKENI. CDR3 size: 15 residues. Here the CDR3 DNA reads TGTGCCAGCTCGTACACAGGGGGCCCCTCGTACGAGCAGTACTTC. Its protein product is CASSYTGGPSYEQYF.

The J gene is TRBJ2-7, the V gene TRBV15, with a possible D match to TRBD1 (6 bases). The CDR3 totals 14 residues. Trimming left V 4 bases short and J 4 bases short, with 14 bases between. Germline lookup yields CDR1 LNHNV and CDR2 YYDKDF (reference sequence). The CDR3 protein is CATSTGHPAYEQYF. Here the CDR3 DNA reads TGTGCCACCAGCACGGGACATCCAGCTTACGAGCAGTACTTC.

The CDR3 protein is CASIQLEAGGPGPEQYF. CDR3 sequence (DNA): TGTGCCAGCATCCAATTAGAAGCGGGGGGCCCCGGGCCCGAGCAGTACTTC. The chain joins TRBV2 to TRBJ2-7, with 9 bases matching TRBD2. After removal of 7 bases from V and 6 bases from J, the junction contained 19 bases not matched to a gene. The CDR3 spans 17 residues. CDR1 is SNHLY, CDR2 FYNNEI, per germline.

V is TRBV18 and J is TRBJ1-1; no firm D call. This CDR3 has 13 residues. CDR1 and CDR2 (germline): KGHSH, LQKENI. The V and J ends lost 2 bases and 1 base respectively, with 5 bases between them. CDR3 in DNA: TGTGCCAGCTCACCATTGAAGAACACTGAAGCTTTCTTT. Its translation is CASSPLKNTEAFF.

This clone was detected only a few times. The chain uses TRBV9 and TRBJ1-4; 10 nucleotides align to TRBD1. This CDR3 has 16 residues. The junction had 10 bases not matched to a gene; V was cut back by 3 bases and J by 8 bases. The germline CDR1 and CDR2 sequences are SGDLS and YYNGEE. The CDR3 region has the DNA TGTGCCAGCAGCGCCGACGGGACAGGGGTATTAGAAAAACTGTTTTTT. Its translation: CASSADGTGVLEKLFF.

The CDR3 here is CAISESTNANEKLFF. In nucleotides, the CDR3 is TGTGCCATCAGTGAGTCGACGAACGCTAATGAAAAACTGTTTTTT. V is TRBV10-3 and J is TRBJ1-4; D unclear. Trimming pared 0 bases from V and 3 bases from J, leaving 8 bases between. The CDR3 runs to 15 residues. In germline, CDR1 is ENHRY, CDR2 SYGVKD.

The chain joins TRBV7-2 to TRBJ2-3; unclear D gene. The CDR3 covers 15 residues. From germline, CDR1 is SGHTA and CDR2 FQGNSA. Deletions cut 5 bases from V and 2 bases from J, with 14 bases between. CDR3: CASSDTPLLTDTQYF. The CDR3 DNA reads TGTGCCAGCAGCGACACCCCACTACTCACAGATACGCAGTATTTT.

The CDR3 here is CASSPGEAYEQYF. CDR3 DNA: TGTGCCAGCAGCCCCGGGGAGGCCTACGAGCAGTACTTC. The V and J genes are TRBV5-6 and TRBJ2-7, with D perhaps TRBD2 (6 bases). Trimming removed 4 bases from V and 2 bases from J, with 10 bases in between. The germline V gene has CDR1 SGHDT and CDR2 YYEEEE. The CDR3 extends over 13 amino acids.

The chain employs TRBV6-1 and TRBJ2-5, with 10 bases fitting TRBD1. The CDR3 runs 15 residues. V lost 10 bases and J lost 5; bases outside the gene matches: 13. The germline V gene encodes CDR1 MNHNS and CDR2 SASEGT. The CDR3 is CATTEGTGARETQYF. The CDR3 DNA reads as TGTGCCACCACGGAAGGGACAGGGGCCAGGGAGACCCAGTACTTC.